The clone carrying this T cell receptor (beta chain) has only a few counts. This entry is derived from a study of control samples from healthy donors and cancer patients. This CDR3 is built from 15 residues. TCRdb's table, derived via immunoSEQ multiplex PCR, lists solely in-frame clones and lacks some. This sample has some 96,000 clones, with about 88% found just once. The chain is built from TRBV21-1 and TRBJ1-6; the DNA was not used to check the table's D call, TRBD1. TRBV21-1 is shown as a pseudogene. The source is a woman aged 50 to 65 in good health. The specimen was blood. The CDR3 reads CASSKAGTGASPLHF. The CDR3, as DNA: TGTGCCAGCAGCAAAGCTGGGACAGGGGCTTCACCCCTCCACTTT.